Listed below are T cell receptor beta chains from one sample, sequenced in a study of shared clonotypes between healthy human individuals. TCRdb's copy holds only in-frame clones and misses some; the assay was immunoSEQ multiplex PCR. The table records around 1.4 million clones, approximately 98.5% of them present only once. The sample consisted of naive CD4+ T cells sorted from blood. These receptors all stem from a man aged 30 to 45 in good health. Both conserved end residues are part of each CDR3. The D gene is left open where the match is weak. Where a row states a size, it is once, few, many or the class of an expanded clone; other rows omit it.

V gene	clone size	J gene	CDR3 length	D gene	CDR3 DNA	CDR3 protein
TRBV29-1	.	TRBJ2-7	14	.	TGCAGCGTTGGGGGGGCGGGGAACTCCTACGAGCAGTACTTC	CSVGGAGNSYEQYF
TRBV11-2	.	TRBJ2-7	16	.	TGTGCCAGCAGCTTAGTCCCCCGGGTTGGACCCTACGAGCAGTACTTC	CASSLVPRVGPYEQYF
TRBV15	.	TRBJ2-2	16	.	TGTGCCACCAGCCCCCGGGGCGGGGTGAACACCGGGGAGCTGTTTTTT	CATSPRGGVNTGELFF
TRBV5-1	.	TRBJ2-7	15	.	TGCGCCAGCAGCTTCGTAGGGGAAATAAGAGACGAGCAGTACTTC	CASSFVGEIRDEQYF
TRBV4-3	.	TRBJ2-7	16	TRBD1	TGCGCCAGCAGCCAAGAAGGCAGGGGGAGTTCCTACGAGCAGTACTTT	CASSQEGRGSSYEQYF
TRBV7-6	.	TRBJ1-5	15	.	TGTGCCAGCAGCTTAGAAAGCGGGGGCAATCAGCCCCAGCATTTT	CASSLESGGNQPQHF
TRBV6-5	.	TRBJ2-7	16	TRBD1	TGTGCCAGCAGTTACTCGGGCAGGGGGTTTCAATACGAGCAGTACTTC	CASSYSGRGFQYEQYF
TRBV5-1	.	TRBJ1-1	13	.	TGCGCCAGCAAGTGGACTATGAACACTGAAGCTTTCTTT	CASKWTMNTEAFF
TRBV5-6	.	TRBJ2-7	11	TRBD1	TGTGCCAGCAGCTTTGGGGACAGGGAATACTTC	CASSFGDREYF
TRBV7-2	.	TRBJ2-4	14	TRBD1	TGTGCCAGCAGCTCCCGGACAGGGGTAGACATTCAGTACTTC	CASSSRTGVDIQYF
TRBV19	.	TRBJ2-5	15	.	TGTGCCAGTAGTTCGGCCGGAGGGCCTGGGGAGACCCAGTACTTC	CASSSAGGPGETQYF
TRBV11-2	.	TRBJ2-3	18	.	TGTGCCAGCAGCATTAAAATTAGCAGGGTCGGGGGCACAGATACGCAGTATTTT	CASSIKISRVGGTDTQYF
TRBV27	.	TRBJ2-6	18	TRBD2	TGTGCCAGCAGTTCTCATACTAGCGGGAGGGCTGGGGCCAACGTCCTGACTTTC	CASSSHTSGRAGANVLTF
TRBV4-2	.	TRBJ2-1	12	.	TGTGCCAGCAGCCCGACGATCAATGAGCAGTTCTTC	CASSPTINEQFF
TRBV10-2	.	TRBJ1-5	16	.	TGCGCCAGCTCGTTTGGCTCCGCTGTTAGCAATCAGCCCCAGCATTTT	CASSFGSAVSNQPQHF
TRBV7-9	.	TRBJ2-2	13	.	TGTGCCAGCAGCCCCGCGGGGCCAAGCTTTCTGTTTTTT	CASSPAGPSFLFF
TRBV27	.	TRBJ2-7	12	.	TGTGCCAGCAGTTCCCAGACCTACGAGCAGTACTTC	CASSSQTYEQYF
TRBV6-5	.	TRBJ1-5	14	TRBD1	TGTGCCAGGGGACAGGGCCCTGACAATCAGCCCCAGCATTTT	CARGQGPDNQPQHF
TRBV2	.	TRBJ2-5	15	TRBD2	TGTGCCAGCAGAGACGGGACTAGCGGCTCAGGGGCCCAGTACTTC	CASRDGTSGSGAQYF
TRBV11-3	.	TRBJ2-1	13	.	TGTGCCAGCAGCTCCCGAAGGGGGGATGAGCAGTTCTTC	CASSSRRGDEQFF
TRBV4-3	.	TRBJ2-2	14	.	TGCGCCAGCAGCCAAGGATTAGGTCCCGGGGAGCTGTTTTTT	CASSQGLGPGELFF
TRBV25-1	.	TRBJ2-1	14	.	TGTGCCAGCAGTGAATGGAGAGGGGCTAATGAGCAGTTCTTC	CASSEWRGANEQFF
TRBV6-1	.	TRBJ2-2	14	.	TGTGCCAGCTCAAGGTACACGAACACCGGGGAGCTGTTTTTT	CASSRYTNTGELFF
TRBV18	.	TRBJ2-3	14	TRBD1	TGTGCCAGCTCACTGGACAGGGCTACAGATACGCAGTATTTT	CASSLDRATDTQYF
TRBV19	.	TRBJ2-3	15	TRBD2	TGTGCCAGTACCCCCAGAGCGGGGATCACAGATACGCAGTATTTT	CASTPRAGITDTQYF
TRBV9	.	TRBJ1-2	13	TRBD1	TGTGCCAGCAGCGTCACCCGGGACAGCTCCTACACCTTC	CASSVTRDSSYTF
TRBV9	.	TRBJ2-7	15	TRBD1	TGTGCCAGCAGCGTAGGGGAGACAGGGCCCTACGAGCAGTACTTC	CASSVGETGPYEQYF
TRBV18	.	TRBJ2-7	14	.	TGTGCCAGCTCAGGACGACAGTTCGAGGACGAGCAGTACTTC	CASSGRQFEDEQYF
TRBV4-3	.	TRBJ2-3	14	.	TGCGCCAGCAGCCAAGCGAAACCGGAAGATACGCAGTATTTT	CASSQAKPEDTQYF
TRBV5-1	.	TRBJ1-4	14	.	TGCGCCAGCAGCTCCGATGGGTCGGGAGAAAAACTGTTTTTT	CASSSDGSGEKLFF
TRBV5-4	.	TRBJ1-2	17	.	TGTGCCAGCAGCTTGGGAAAGGGACAACTCACTAACTATGGCTACACCTTC	CASSLGKGQLTNYGYTF
TRBV5-4	once	TRBJ2-5	17	TRBD2	TGTGCCAGCAGCGCGGGAGGACGAAAGCGAGGACAAGAGACCCAGTACTTC	CASSAGGRKRGQETQYF
TRBV6-5	.	TRBJ2-7	14	TRBD2	TGTGCCAGCAGGAGGACTAGCGGGGGATACGAGCAGTACTTC	CASRRTSGGYEQYF
TRBV11-2	.	TRBJ2-7	14	.	TGTGCCAGCAGCTTGACAGAAAGCTCCTACGAGCAGTACTTC	CASSLTESSYEQYF